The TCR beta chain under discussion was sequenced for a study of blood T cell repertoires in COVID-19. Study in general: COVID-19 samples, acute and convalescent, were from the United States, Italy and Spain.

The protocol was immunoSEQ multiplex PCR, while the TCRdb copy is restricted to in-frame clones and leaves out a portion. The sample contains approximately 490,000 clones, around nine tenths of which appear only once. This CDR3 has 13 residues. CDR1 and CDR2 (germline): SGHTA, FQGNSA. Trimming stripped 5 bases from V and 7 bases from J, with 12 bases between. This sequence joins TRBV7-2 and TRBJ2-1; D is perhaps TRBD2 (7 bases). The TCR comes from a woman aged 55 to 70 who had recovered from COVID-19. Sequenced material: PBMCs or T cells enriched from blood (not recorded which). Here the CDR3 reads CASSGGAANEQFF. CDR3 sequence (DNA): TGTGCCAGCAGCGGGGGGGCTGCAAATGAGCAGTTCTTC.